This T cell receptor beta chain was found in a study of shared clonotypes between healthy human individuals. TCRdb's copy holds only in-frame clones and misses some; the assay was immunoSEQ multiplex PCR. The data hold 1,100,000 or so clones, with about 84% observed a single time. The receptor was derived from a man between 18 and 29 years old in good health. Some clones in this sample may be carry-over from other donors' samples. Sequenced sample: memory CD4+ T cells from PBMCs. As to subset: CD45RA-negative fraction.

The CDR3 region has the DNA TGTGCCAGCAGCTCCCGGGACCGACATAATTCACCCCTCCACTTT. This sequence encodes CASSSRDRHNSPLHF. The chain has TRBV21-1 and TRBJ1-6. TRBV21-1 represents a pseudogene. The CDR3 runs 15 residues.